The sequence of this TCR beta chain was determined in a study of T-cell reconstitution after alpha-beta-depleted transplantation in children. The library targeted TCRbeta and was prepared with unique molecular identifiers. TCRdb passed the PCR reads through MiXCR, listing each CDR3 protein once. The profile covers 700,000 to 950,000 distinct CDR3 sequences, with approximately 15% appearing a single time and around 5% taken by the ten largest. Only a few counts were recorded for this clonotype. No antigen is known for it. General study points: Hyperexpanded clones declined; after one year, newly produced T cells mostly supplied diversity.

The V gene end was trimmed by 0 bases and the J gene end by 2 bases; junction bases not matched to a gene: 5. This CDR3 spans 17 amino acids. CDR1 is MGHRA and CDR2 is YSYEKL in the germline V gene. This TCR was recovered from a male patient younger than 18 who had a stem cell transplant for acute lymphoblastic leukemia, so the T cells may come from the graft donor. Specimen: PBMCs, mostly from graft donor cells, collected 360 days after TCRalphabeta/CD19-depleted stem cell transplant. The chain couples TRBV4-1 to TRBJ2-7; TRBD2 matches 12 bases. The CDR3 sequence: CASSQEGTSGRPYEQYF. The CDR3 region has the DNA TGCGCCAGCAGCCAAGAGGGTACTAGCGGGAGGCCCTACGAGCAGTACTTC.